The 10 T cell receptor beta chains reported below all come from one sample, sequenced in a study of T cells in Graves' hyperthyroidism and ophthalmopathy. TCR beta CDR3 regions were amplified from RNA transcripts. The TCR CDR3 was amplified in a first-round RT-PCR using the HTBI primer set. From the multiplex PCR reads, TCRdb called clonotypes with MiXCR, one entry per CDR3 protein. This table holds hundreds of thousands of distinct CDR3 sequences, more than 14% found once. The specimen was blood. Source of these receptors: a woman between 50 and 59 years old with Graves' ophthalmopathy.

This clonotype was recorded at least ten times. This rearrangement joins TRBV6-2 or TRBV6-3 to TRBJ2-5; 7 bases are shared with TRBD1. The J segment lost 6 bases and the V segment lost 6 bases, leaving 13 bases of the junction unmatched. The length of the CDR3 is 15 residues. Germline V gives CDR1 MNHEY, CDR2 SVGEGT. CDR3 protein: CASRGQFLTGQTQYF. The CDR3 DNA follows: TGTGCCAGCAGGGGACAGTTTTTAACGGGTCAGACCCAGTACTTC.

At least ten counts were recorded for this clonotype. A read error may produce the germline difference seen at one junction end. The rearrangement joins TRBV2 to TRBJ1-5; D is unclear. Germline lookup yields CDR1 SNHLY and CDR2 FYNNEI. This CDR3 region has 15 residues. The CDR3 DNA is TGTGCCAGCGAGGAGAGTAGAGGGAATGATCACCCCCAGCATTTT. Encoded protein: CASEESRGNDHPQHF.

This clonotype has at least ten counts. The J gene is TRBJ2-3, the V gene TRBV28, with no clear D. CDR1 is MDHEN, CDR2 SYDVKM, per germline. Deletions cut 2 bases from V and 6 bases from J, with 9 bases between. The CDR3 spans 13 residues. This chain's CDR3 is CASSLIPADTQYF. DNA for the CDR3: TGTGCCAGCAGTTTAATCCCGGCCGATACGCAGTATTTT.

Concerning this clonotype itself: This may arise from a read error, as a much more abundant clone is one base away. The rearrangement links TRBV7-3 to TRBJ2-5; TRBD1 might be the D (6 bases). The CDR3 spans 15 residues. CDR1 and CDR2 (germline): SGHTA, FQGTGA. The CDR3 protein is CANSLAPGQEETQYF. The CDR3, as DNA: TGTGCCAACAGCTTGGCCCCGGGACAAGAAGAGACCCAGTACTTC.

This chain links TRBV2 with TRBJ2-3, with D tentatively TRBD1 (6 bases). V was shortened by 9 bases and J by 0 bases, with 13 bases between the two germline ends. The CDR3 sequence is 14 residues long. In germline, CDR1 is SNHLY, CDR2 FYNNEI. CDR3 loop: CARWGRGSTDTQYF. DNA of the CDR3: TGTGCCAGGTGGGGCAGGGGAAGCACAGATACGCAGTATTTT.

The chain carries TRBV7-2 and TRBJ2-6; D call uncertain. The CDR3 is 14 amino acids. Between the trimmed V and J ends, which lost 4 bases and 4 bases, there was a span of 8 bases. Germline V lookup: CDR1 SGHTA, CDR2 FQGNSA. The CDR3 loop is CASSYRLGANVLTF. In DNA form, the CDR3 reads TGTGCCAGCAGCTATAGGTTGGGGGCCAACGTCCTGACTTTC.

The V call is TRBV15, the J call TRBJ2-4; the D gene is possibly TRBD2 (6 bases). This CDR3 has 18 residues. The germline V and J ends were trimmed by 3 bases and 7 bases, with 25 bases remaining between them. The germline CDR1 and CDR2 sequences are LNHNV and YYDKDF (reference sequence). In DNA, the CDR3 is TGTGCCACCAGCAGTGTTTTCCTGATAACTATTGGGGGGAACATTCAGTACTTC. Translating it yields CATSSVFLITIGGNIQYF.

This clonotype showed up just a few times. CDR3 in amino acids: CASSQEIQNNGAGELFF. CDR3 DNA: TGCGCCAGCAGCCAAGAGATACAGAACAATGGTGCCGGGGAGCTGTTTTTT. The chain has TRBV4-3 and TRBJ2-2; the D is unclear. The V gene's germline CDR1 is LGHNA and CDR2 YSLEER. Deletions cut 0 bases from V and 6 bases from J, with 17 bases between. CDR3 length: 17 amino acids.

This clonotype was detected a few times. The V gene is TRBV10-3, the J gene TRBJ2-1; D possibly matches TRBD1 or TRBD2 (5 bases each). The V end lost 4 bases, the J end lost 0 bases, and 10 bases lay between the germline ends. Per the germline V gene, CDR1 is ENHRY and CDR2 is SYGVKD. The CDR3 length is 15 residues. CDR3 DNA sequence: TGTGCCATCAGTGGGGGACGGAGCTCCTACAATGAGCAGTTCTTC. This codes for CAISGGRSSYNEQFF.

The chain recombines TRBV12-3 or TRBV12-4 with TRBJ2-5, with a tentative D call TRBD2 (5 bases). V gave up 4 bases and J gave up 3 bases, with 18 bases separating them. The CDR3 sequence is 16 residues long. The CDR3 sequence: CASSSGKGLREETQYF. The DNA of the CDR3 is TGTGCCAGCAGTTCGGGGAAGGGCTTGAGGGAAGAGACCCAGTACTTC.